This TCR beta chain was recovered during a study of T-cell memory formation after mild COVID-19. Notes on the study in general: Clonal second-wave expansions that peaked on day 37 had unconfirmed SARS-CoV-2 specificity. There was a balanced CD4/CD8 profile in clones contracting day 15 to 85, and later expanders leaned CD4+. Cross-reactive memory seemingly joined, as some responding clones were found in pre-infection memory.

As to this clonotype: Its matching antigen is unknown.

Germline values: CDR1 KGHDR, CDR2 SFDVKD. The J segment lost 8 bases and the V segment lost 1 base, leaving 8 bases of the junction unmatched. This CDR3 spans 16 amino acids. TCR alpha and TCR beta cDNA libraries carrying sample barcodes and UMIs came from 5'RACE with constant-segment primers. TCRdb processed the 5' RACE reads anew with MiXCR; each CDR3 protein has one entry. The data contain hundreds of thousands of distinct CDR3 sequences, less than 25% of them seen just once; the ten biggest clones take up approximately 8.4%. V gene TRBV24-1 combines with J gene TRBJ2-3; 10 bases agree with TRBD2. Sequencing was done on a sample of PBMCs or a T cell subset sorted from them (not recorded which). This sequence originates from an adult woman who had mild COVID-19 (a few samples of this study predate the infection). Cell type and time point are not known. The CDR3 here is CATSDLSGRASATQYF. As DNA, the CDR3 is TGTGCCACCAGTGATTTAAGCGGGAGGGCCTCCGCTACGCAGTATTTT.